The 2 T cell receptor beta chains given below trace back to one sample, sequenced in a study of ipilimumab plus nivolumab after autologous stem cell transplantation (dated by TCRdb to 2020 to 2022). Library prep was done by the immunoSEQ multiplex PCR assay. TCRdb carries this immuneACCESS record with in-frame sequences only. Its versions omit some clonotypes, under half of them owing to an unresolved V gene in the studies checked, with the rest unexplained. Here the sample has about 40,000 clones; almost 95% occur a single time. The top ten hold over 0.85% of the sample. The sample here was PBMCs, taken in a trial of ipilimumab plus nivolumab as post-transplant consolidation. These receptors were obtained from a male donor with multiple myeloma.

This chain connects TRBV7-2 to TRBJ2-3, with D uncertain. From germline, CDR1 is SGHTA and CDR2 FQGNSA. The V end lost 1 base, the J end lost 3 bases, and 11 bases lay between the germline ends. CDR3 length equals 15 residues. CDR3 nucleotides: TGTGCCAGCAGCTTAGAAGCCCGCTGGACAGATACGCAGTATTTT. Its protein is CASSLEARWTDTQYF.

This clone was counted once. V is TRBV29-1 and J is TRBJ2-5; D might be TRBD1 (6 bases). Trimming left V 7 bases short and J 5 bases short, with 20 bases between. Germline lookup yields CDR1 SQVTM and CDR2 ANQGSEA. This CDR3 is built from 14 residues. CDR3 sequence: CSAPWGLKGETQYF. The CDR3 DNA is TGCAGCGCCCCCTGGGGGCTTAAAGGGGAGACCCAGTACTTC.